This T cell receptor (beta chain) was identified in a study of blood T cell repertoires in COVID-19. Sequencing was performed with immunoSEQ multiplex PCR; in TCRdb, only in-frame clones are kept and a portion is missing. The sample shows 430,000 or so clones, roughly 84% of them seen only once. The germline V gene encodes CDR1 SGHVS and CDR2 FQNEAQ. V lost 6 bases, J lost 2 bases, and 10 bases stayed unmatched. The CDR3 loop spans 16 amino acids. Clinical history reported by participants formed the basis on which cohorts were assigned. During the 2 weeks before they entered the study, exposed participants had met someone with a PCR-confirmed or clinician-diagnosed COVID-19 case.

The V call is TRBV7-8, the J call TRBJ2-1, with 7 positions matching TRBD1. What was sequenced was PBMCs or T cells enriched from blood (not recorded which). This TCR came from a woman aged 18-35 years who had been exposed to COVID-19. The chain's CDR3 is CASSKTGTATYNEQFF. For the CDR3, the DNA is TGTGCCAGCAGTAAAACCGGGACAGCAACCTACAATGAGCAGTTCTTC.